This T cell receptor beta chain is drawn from a study of human T cells and chemical hapten exposure. This CDR3 is 14 amino acids long. Germline V gene data show CDR1 as SGHNT and CDR2 as YYREEE (reference sequence). After removal of 5 bases from V and 12 bases from J, the junction contained 8 bases not matched to a gene. TCRdb re-called the RACE reads with MiXCR, one entry per CDR3 protein. The data contain tens of thousands of distinct CDR3 sequences, under 14% of them singletons. The time point: patch test 2, 6 weeks after DPC sensitization. Treatment here: therapeutic diphenylcyclopropenone sensitization with weekly scalp DPC.

The chain recombines TRBV5-4 with TRBJ1-6, with 10 bases matching TRBD1. The sample consisted of whole blood, taken in connection with sensitization to the hapten diphenylcyclopropenone (DPC). The source is a young man with alopecia areata. Some clones in this sample may be carry-over from other donors' samples. DNA of the CDR3: TGTGCCAGCAGGACCGGGACAGGGGTCGAACCCCTCCACTTT. Its protein product is CASRTGTGVEPLHF.